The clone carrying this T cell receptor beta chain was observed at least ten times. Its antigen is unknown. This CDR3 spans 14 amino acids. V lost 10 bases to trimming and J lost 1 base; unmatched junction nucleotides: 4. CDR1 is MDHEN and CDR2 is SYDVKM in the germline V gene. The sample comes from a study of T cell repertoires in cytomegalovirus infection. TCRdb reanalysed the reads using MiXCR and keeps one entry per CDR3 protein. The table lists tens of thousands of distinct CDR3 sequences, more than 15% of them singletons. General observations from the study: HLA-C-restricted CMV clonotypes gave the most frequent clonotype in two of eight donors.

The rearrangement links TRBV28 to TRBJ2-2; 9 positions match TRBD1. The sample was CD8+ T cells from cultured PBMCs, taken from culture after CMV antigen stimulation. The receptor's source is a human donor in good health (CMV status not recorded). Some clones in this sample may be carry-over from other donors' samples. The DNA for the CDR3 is TGTGCCACCAGGGGACAGGGGAACACCGGGGAGCTGTTTTTT. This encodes CATRGQGNTGELFF.